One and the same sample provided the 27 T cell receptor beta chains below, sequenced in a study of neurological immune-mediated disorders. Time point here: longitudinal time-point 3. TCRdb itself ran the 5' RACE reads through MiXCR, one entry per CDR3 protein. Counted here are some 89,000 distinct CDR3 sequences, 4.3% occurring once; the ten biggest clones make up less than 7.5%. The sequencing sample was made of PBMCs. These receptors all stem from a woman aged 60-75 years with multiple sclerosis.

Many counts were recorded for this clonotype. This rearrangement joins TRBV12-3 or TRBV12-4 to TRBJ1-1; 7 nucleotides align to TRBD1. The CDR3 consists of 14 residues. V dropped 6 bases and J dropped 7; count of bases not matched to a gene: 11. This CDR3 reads CASSQQGTVVEAFF. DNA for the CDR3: TGTGCCAGCAGCCAACAAGGGACAGTAGTTGAAGCTTTCTTT.

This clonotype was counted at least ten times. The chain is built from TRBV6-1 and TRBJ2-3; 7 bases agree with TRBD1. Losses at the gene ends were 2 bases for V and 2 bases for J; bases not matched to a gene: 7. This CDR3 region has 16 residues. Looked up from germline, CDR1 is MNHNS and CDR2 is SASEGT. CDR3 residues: CASSELQGTSTDTQYF. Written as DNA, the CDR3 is TGTGCCAGCAGTGAACTACAGGGGACCTCCACAGATACGCAGTATTTT.

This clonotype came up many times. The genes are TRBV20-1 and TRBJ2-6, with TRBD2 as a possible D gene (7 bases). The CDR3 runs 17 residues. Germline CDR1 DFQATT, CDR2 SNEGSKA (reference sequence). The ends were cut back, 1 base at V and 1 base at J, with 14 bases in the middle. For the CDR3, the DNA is TGCAGTGCTAGAGGAGGGGGGGTAGGGTCTGGGGCCAACGTCCTGACTTTC. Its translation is CSARGGGVGSGANVLTF.

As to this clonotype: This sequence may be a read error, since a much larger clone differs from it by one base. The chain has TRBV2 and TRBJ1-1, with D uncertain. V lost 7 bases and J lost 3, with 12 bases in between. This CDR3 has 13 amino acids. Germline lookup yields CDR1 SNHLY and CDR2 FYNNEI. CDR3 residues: CASKRRGDTEAFF. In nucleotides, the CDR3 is TGTGCCAGCAAACGGCGGGGTGACACTGAAGCTTTCTTT.

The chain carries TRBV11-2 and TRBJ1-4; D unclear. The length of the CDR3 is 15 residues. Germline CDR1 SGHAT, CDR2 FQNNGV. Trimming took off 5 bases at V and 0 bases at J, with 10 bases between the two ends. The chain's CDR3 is CASSPVGTTNEKLFF. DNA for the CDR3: TGTGCCAGCAGCCCAGTGGGGACAACTAATGAAAAACTGTTTTTT.

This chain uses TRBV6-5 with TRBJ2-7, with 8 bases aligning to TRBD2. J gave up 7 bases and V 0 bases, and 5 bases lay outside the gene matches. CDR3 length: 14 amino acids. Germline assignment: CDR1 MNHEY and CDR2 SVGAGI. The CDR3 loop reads CASSYSLASGEQYF. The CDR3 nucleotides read TGTGCCAGCAGTTACTCTTTGGCTAGCGGGGAGCAGTACTTC.

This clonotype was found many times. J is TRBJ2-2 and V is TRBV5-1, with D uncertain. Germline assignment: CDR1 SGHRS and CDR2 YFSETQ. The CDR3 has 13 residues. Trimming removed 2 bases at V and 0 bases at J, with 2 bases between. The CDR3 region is CASSFPNTGELFF. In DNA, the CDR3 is TGCGCCAGCAGCTTCCCGAACACCGGGGAGCTGTTTTTT.

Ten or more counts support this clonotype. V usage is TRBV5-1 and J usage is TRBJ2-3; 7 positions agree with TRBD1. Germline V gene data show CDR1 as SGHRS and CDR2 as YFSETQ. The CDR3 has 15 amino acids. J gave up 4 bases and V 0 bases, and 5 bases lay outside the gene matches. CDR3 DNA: TGCGCCAGCAGCTTGGCGAGGGGGCAATCAGATACGCAGTATTTT. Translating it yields CASSLARGQSDTQYF.

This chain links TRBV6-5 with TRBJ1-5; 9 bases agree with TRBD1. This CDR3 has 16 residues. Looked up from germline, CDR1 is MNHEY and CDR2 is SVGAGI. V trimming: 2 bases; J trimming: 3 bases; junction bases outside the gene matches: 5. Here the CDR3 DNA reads TGTGCCAGCAGTTACCCGGGACAGGGAGACAATCAGCCCCAGCATTTT. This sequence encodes CASSYPGQGDNQPQHF.

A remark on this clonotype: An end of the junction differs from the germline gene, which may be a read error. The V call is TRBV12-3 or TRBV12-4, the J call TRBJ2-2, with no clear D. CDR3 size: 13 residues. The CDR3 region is CVSSLGFSGELFF. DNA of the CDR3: TGTGTCAGCAGTTTAGGTTTTTCCGGGGAGCTGTTTTTT.

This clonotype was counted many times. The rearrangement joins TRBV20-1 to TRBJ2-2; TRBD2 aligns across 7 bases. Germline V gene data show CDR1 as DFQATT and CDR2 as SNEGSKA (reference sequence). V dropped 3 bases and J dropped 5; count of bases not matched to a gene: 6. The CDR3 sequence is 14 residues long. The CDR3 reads CSASLQGGTGELFF. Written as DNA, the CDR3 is TGCAGTGCTAGTCTCCAGGGAGGGACCGGGGAGCTGTTTTTT.

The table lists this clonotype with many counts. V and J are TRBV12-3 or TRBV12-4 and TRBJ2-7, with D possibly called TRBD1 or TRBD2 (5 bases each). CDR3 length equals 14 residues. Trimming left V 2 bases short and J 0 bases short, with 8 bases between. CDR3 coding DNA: TGTGCCAGCAGTTTATGGGGGAGCTCCTACGAGCAGTACTTC. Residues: CASSLWGSSYEQYF.

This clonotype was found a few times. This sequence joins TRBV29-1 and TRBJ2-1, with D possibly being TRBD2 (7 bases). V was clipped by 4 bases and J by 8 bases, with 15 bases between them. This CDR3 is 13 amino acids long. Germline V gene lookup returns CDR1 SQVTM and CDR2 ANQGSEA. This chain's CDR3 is CSVVEGGWDEQFF. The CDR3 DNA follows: TGCAGCGTTGTTGAGGGGGGGTGGGATGAGCAGTTCTTC.

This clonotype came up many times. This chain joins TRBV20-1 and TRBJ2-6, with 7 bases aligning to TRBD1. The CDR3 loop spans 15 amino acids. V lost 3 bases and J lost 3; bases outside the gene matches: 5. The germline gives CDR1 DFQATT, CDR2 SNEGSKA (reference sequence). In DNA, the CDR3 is TGCAGTGCTAGCAAGGGGGCGCGTGGGGCCAACGTCCTGACTTTC. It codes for CSASKGARGANVLTF.

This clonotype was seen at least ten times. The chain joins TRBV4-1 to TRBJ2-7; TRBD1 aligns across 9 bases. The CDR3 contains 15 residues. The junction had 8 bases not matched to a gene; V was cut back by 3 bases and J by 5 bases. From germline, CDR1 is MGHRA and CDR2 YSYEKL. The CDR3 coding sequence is TGCGCCAGCAGCCACCTGGGGAGACAGGGGGACGAGCAGTACTTC. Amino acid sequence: CASSHLGRQGDEQYF.

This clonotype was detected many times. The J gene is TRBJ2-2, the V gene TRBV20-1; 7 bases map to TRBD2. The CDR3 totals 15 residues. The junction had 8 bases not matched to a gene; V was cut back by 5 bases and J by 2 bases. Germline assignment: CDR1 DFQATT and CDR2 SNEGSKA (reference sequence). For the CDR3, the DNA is TGCAGTGCTGGGGAGGGAGGGTTTAACACCGGGGAGCTGTTTTTT. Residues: CSAGEGGFNTGELFF.

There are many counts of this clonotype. In DNA, the CDR3 is TGCAGTGCCCGGACAGGGGAAAATCAGCCCCAGCATTTT. Its translation is CSARTGENQPQHF. The chain joins TRBV20-1 to TRBJ1-5, with TRBD1 identical over 9 bases. There are 13 residues in the CDR3. Germline V gene lookup returns CDR1 DFQATT and CDR2 SNEGSKA (reference sequence). Germline trimming cut 6 bases from V and 4 bases from J; bases unmatched to any gene: 4.

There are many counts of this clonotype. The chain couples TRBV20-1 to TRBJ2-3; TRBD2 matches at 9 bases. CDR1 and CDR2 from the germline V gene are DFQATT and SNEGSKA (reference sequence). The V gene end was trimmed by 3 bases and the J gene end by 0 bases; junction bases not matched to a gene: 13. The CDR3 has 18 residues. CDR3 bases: TGCAGTGCTAGTTTACCCCGAGGCGGGGGGGCCAGCACAGATACGCAGTATTTT. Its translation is CSASLPRGGGASTDTQYF.

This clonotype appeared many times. DNA of the CDR3: TGTGCCAGCGGGGAGAGGGAATTATTGAACACTGAAGCTTTCTTT. Translation: CASGERELLNTEAFF. This chain connects TRBV3-1 to TRBJ1-1, with D hard to call. The V end lost 8 bases, the J end lost 0 bases, and 16 bases lay between the germline ends. The germline gives CDR1 LGHDT, CDR2 YNNKEL (reference sequence). The CDR3 runs to 15 residues.

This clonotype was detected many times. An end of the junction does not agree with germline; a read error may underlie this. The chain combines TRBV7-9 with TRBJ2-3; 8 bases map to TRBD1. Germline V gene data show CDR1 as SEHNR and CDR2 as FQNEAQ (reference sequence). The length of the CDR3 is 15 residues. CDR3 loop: CASSLVQGGTDTQYF. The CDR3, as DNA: TGCGCCAGCAGCTTAGTACAGGGGGGCACAGATACGCAGTATTTT.

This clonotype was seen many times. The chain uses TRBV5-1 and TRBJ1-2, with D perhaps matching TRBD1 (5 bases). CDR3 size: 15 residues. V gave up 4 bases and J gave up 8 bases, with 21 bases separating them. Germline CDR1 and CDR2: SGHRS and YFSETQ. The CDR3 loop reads CASSGGRTIDVGYTF. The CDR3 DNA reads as TGCGCCAGCAGCGGGGGACGTACGATCGACGTGGGCTACACCTTC.

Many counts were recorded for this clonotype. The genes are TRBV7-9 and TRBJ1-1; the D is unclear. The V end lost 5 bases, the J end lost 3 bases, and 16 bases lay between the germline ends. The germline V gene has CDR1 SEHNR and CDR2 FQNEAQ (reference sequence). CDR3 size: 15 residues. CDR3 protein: CASSGRALRDTEAFF. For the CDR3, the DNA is TGTGCCAGCAGCGGAAGGGCCCTACGGGACACTGAAGCTTTCTTT.

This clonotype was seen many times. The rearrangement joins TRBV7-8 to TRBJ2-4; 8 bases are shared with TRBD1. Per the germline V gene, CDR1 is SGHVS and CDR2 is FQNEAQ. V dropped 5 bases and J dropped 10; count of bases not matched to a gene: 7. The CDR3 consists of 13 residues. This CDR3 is CASSPGQGRIQYF. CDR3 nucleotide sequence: TGTGCCAGCAGCCCAGGACAGGGCAGAATTCAGTACTTC.

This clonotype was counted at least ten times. The CDR3, as DNA: TGTGCCAGCAGCCACATGGCCGTCTACGAGCAGTACTTC. Encoded protein: CASSHMAVYEQYF. V and J are TRBV3-1 and TRBJ2-7; D gene unclear. CDR1 and CDR2 (germline): LGHDT, YNNKEL (reference sequence). This CDR3 region has 13 residues. V was pared by 3 bases and J by 3 bases, with 9 bases between.

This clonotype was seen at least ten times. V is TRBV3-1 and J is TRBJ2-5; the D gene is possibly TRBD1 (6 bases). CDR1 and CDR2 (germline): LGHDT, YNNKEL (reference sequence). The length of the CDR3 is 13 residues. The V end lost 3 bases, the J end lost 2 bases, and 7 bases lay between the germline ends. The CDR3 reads CASSQRGQETQYF. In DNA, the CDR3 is TGTGCCAGCAGCCAGAGGGGGCAAGAGACCCAGTACTTC.

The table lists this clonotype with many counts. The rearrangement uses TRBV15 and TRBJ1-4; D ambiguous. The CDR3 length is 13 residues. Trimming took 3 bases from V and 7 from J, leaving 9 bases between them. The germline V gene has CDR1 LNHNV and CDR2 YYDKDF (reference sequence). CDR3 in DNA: TGTGCCACCAGCAGGCCCTCGAGTGAAAAACTGTTTTTT. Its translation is CATSRPSSEKLFF. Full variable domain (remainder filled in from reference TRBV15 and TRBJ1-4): DAMVIQNPRYQVTQFGKPVTLSCSQTLNHNVMYWYQQKSSQAPKLLFHYYDKDFNNEADTPDNFQSRRPNTSFCFLDIRSPGLGDTAMYLCATSRPSSEKLFFGSGTQLSVL.

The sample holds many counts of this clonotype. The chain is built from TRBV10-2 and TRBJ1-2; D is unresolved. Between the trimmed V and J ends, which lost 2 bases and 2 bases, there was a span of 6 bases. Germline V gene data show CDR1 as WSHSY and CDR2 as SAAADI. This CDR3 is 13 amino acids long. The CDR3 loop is CASSEGGNYGYTF. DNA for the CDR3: TGCGCCAGCAGTGAGGGAGGGAACTATGGCTACACCTTC.